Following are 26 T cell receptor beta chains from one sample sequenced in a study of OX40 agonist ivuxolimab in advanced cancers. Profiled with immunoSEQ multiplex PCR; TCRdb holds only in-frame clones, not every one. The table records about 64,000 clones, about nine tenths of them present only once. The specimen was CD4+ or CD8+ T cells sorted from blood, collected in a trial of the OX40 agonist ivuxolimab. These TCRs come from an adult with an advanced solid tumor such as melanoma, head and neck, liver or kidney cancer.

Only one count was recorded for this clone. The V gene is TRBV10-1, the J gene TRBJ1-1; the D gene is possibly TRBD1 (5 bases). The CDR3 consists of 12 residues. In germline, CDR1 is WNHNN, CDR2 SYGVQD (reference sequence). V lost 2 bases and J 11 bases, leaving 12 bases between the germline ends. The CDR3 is CASSETDIGAFF. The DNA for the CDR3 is TGCGCCAGCAGTGAGACGGACATTGGGGCTTTCTTT.

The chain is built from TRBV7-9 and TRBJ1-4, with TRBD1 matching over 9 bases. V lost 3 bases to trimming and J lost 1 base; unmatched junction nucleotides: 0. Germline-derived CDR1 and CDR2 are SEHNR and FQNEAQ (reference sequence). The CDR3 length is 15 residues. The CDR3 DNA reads TGTGCCAGCAGCTTGACAGGGGGAACTAATGAAAAACTGTTTTTT. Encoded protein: CASSLTGGTNEKLFF.

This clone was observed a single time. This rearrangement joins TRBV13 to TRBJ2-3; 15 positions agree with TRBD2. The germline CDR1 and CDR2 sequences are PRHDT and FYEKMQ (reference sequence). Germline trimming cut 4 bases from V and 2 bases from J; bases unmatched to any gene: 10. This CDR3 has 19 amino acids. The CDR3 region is CASSSGGLAGGDYTDTQYF. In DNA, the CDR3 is TGTGCCAGCAGCTCCGGCGGACTAGCGGGAGGGGATTACACAGATACGCAGTATTTT. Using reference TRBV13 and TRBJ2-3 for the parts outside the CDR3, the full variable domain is AAGVIQSPRHLIKEKRETATLKCYPIPRHDTVYWYQQGPGQDPQFLISFYEKMQSDKGSIPDRFSAQQFSDYHSELNMSSLELGDSALYFCASSSGGLAGGDYTDTQYFGPGTRLTVL.

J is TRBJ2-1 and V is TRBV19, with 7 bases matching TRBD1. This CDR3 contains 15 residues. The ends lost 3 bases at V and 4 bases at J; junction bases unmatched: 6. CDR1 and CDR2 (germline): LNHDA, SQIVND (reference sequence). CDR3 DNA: TGTGCCAGTAGTATCTTCCCGGGACAGTACAATGAGCAGTTCTTC. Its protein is CASSIFPGQYNEQFF. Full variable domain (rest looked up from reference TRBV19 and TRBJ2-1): DGGITQSPKYLFRKEGQNVTLSCEQNLNHDAMYWYRQDPGQGLRLIYYSQIVNDFQKGDIAEGYSVSREKKESFPLTVTSAQKNPTAFYLCASSIFPGQYNEQFFGPGTRLTVL.

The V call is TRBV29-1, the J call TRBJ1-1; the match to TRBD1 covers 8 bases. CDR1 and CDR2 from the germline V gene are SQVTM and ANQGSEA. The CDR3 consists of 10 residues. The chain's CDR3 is CGGGQEKAFF. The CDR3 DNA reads TGCGGAGGGGGACAGGAAAAAGCTTTCTTT.

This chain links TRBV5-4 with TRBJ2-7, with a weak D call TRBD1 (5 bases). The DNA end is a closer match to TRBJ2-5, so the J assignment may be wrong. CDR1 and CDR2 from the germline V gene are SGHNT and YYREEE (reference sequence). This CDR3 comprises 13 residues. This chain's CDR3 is CASSRRDQETQYF. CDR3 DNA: TGTGCCAGCAGCCGCAGGGACCAAGAGACCCAGTACTTC.

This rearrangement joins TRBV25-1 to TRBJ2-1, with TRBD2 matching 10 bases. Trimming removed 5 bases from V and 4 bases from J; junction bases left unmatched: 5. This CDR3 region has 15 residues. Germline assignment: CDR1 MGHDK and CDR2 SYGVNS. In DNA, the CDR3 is TGTGCCAGCAGTAAGGCACTAGCGGGATACAATGAGCAGTTCTTC. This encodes CASSKALAGYNEQFF.

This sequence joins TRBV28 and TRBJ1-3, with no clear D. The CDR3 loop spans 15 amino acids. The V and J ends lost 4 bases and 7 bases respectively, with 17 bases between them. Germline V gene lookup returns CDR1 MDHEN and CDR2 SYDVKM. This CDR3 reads CASSSGGSLSNTIYF. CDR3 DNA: TGTGCCAGCAGTTCAGGAGGGTCGCTCTCTAACACCATATATTTT.

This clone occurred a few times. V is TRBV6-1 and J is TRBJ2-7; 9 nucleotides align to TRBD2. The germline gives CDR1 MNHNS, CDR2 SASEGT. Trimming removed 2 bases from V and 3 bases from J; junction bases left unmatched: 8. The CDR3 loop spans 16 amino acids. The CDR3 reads CASSELPGLAYYEQYF. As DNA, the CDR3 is TGTGCCAGCAGTGAATTACCGGGACTAGCTTACTACGAGCAGTACTTC.

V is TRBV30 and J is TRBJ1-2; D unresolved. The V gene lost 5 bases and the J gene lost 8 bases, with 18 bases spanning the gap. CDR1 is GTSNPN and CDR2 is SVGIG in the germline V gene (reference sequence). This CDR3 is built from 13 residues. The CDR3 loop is CAWVSDHTSGYTF. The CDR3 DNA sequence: TGTGCCTGGGTCTCCGACCACACCTCGGGCTACACCTTC.

The CDR3 loop is CASSIGEGGNEQFF. In nucleotides, the CDR3 is TGTGCCAGTAGTATAGGGGAGGGGGGCAATGAGCAGTTCTTC. The genes are TRBV19 and TRBJ2-1, with TRBD2 as a possible D gene (7 bases). The CDR3 contains 14 residues. Germline V gene sequence: CDR1 LNHDA, CDR2 SQIVND (reference sequence). Trimming took 1 base from V and 6 from J, leaving 10 bases between them. Together with reference TRBV19 and TRBJ2-1, the CDR3 gives the full variable domain: DGGITQSPKYLFRKEGQNVTLSCEQNLNHDAMYWYRQDPGQGLRLIYYSQIVNDFQKGDIAEGYSVSREKKESFPLTVTSAQKNPTAFYLCASSIGEGGNEQFFGPGTRLTVL.

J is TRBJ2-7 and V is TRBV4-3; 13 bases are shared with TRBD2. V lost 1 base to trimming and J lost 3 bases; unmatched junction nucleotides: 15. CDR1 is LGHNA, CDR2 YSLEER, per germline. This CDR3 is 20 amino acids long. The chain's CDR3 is CASSQASPALLAGGVYEQYF. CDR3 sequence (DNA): TGCGCCAGCAGCCAAGCCTCTCCCGCCCTACTAGCGGGAGGGGTCTACGAGCAGTACTTC.

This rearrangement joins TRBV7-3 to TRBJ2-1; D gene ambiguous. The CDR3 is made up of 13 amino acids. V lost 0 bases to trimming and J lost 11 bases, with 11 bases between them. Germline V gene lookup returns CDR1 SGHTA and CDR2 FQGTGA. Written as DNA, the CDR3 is TGTGCCAGCAGCTTAACGTTAGGTTCCCAGCAGTTCTTC. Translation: CASSLTLGSQQFF.

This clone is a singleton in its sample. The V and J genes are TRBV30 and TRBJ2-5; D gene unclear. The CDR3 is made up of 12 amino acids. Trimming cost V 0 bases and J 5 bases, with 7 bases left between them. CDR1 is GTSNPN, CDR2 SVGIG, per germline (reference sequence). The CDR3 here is CAWSVQSETQYF. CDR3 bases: TGTGCCTGGAGTGTACAATCGGAGACCCAGTACTTC.

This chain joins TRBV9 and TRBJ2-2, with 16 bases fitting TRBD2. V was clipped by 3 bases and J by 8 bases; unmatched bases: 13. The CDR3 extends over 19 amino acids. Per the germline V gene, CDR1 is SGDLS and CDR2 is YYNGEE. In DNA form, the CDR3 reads TGTGCCAGCAGCGGACCGGGACTAGCGGGAGGGCCGATTTCAGGGGAGCTGTTTTTT. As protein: CASSGPGLAGGPISGELFF.

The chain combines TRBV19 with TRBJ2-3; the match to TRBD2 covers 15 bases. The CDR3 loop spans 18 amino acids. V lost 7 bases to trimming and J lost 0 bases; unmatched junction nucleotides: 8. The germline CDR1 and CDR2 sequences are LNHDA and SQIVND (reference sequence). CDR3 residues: CASMPGLAGGRSTDTQYF. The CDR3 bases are TGTGCCAGTATGCCGGGACTAGCGGGAGGTCGAAGCACAGATACGCAGTATTTT.

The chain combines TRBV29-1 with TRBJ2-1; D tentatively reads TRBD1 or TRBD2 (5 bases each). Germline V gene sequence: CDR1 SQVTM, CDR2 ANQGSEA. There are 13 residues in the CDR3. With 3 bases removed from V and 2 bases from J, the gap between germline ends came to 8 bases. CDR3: CSVDGATYNEQFF. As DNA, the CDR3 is TGCAGCGTTGACGGGGCTACCTACAATGAGCAGTTCTTC.

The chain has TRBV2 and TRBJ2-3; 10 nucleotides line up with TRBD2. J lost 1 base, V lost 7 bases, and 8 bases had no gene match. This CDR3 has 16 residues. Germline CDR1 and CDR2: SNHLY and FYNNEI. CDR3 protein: CASMLAGVGGTDTQYF. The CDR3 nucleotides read TGTGCCAGCATGCTAGCGGGAGTGGGGGGCACAGATACGCAGTATTTT.

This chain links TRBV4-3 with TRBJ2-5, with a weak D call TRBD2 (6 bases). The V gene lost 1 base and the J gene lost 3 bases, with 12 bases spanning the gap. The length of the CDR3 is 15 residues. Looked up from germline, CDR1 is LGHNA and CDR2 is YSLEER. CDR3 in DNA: TGCGCCAGCAGCCAAGGTCATAGCGGAAAAGAGACCCAGTACTTC. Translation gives CASSQGHSGKETQYF.

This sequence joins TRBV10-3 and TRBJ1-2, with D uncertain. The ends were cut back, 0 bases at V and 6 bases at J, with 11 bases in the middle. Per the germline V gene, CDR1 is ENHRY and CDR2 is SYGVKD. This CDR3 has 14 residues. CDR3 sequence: CAISESGPAHGYTF. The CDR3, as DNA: TGTGCCATCAGTGAGTCGGGTCCAGCCCATGGCTACACCTTC.

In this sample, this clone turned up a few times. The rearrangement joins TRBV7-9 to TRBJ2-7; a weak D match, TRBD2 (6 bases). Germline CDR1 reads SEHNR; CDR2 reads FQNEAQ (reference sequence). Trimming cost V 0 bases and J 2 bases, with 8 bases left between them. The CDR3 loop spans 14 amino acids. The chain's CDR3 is CASSLASGAYEQYF. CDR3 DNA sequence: TGTGCCAGCAGCTTAGCGTCGGGAGCCTACGAGCAGTACTTC.

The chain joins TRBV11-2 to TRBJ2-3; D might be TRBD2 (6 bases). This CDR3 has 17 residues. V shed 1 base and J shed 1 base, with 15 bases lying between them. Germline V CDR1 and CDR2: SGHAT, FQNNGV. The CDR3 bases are TGTGCCAGCAGCTTAGGTTTCGGGGGTAATGGCACAGATACGCAGTATTTT. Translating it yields CASSLGFGGNGTDTQYF.

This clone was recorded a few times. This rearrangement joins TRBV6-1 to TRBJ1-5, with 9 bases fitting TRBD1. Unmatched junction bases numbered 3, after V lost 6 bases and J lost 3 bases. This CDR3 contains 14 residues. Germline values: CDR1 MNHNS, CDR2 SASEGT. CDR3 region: CASRRTGANQPQHF. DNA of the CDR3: TGTGCCAGCAGACGGACAGGGGCCAATCAGCCCCAGCATTTT.

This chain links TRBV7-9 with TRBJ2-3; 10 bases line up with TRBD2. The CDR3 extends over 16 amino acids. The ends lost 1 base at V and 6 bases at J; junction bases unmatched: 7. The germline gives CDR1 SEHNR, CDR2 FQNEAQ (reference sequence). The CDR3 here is CASSLVLAGARDTQYF. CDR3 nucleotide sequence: TGTGCCAGCAGCTTAGTTCTAGCGGGAGCGAGGGATACGCAGTATTTT. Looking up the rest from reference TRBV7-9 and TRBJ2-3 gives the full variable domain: DTGVSQNPRHKITKRGQNVTFRCDPISEHNRLYWYRQTLGQGPEFLTYFQNEAQLEKSRLLSDRFSAERPKGSFSTLEIQRTEQGDSAMYLCASSLVLAGARDTQYFGPGTRLTVL.

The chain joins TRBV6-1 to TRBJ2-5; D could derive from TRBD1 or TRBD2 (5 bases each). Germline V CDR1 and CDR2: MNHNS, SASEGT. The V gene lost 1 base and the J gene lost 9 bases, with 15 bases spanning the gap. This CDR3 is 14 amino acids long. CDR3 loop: CASSEVGAWDAQYF. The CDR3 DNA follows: TGTGCCAGCAGTGAAGTGGGAGCTTGGGACGCCCAGTACTTC.

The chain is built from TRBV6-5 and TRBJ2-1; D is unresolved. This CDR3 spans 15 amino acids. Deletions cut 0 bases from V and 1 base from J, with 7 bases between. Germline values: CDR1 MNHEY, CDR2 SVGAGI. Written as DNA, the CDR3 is TGTGCCAGCAGTTACTCGGTCCAGTCCTACAATGAGCAGTTCTTC. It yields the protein CASSYSVQSYNEQFF.